This T cell receptor (beta chain) was identified in a study of T cells in Graves' hyperthyroidism and ophthalmopathy. As concerns this clonotype: A much larger clone lies a single base off, so this may be a read error.

Template material for amplifying TCR beta CDR3 regions consisted of RNA transcripts. Using the HTBI primer set, a first-round RT-PCR was run on the TCR CDR3. TCRdb used MiXCR to reprocess the multiplex PCR reads, holding one entry per CDR3 protein. This sample carries 550,000 to 650,000 distinct CDR3 sequences, roughly 14% of them seen once, and the ten largest clones take approximately 5.7%. Germline V lookup: CDR1 SEHNR, CDR2 FQNEAQ (reference sequence). V was cut by 8 bases and J by 8 bases, with 24 bases left in between. This CDR3 has 15 residues. The origin of this receptor is a woman aged 30 to 39 with Graves' hyperthyroidism that later progressed to Graves' ophthalmopathy. The gene calls are TRBV7-9 and TRBJ1-1; D is unresolved. The sample was blood. This CDR3 is CASRTPADPPREAFF. The CDR3 DNA is TGTGCCAGCCGCACCCCGGCAGATCCCCCCAGAGAAGCTTTCTTT.